The T cell receptor (beta chain) under discussion was sequenced for a study of blood T cell repertoires in COVID-19. As for the study in general: There were acute and convalescent COVID-19 samples, and they came from the United States, Italy and Spain. The cDNA or gDNA used as material had been derived from T cells, B-cell-depleted T cells, or PBMCs.

Original methodology: By means of reference gene primer amplification, nucleated cell counts were estimated. The assay was immunoSEQ multiplex PCR, and TCRdb's table has in-frame clones only and misses some. Clone size and the V and J calls come from that table; the DNA yielded D and trimming. The sample yields more than 150,000 clones, 86% seen once. Sequencing used peripheral blood. This receptor was taken from a man between 70 and 80 years old with active or convalescent COVID-19.

The CDR3 coding sequence is TGTGCCATCAGTGAGTCAGACGGACTTGGGGGCTACACCTTC. Protein sequence: CAISESDGLGGYTF. The V call is TRBV10-3, the J call TRBJ1-2; D not certain. V lost 0 bases, J lost 8 bases, and 13 bases lay in between. This CDR3 comprises 14 residues. Per germline, CDR1 ENHRY and CDR2 SYGVKD.